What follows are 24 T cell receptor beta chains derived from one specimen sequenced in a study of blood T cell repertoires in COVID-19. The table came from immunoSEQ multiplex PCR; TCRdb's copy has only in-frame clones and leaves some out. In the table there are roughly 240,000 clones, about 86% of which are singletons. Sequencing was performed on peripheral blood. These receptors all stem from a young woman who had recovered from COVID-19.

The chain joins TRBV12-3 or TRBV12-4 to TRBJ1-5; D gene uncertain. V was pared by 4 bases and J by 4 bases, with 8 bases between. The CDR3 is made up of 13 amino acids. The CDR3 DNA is TGTGCCAGCAGTTGGGCAGGAAATCAGCCCCAGCATTTT. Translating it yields CASSWAGNQPQHF.

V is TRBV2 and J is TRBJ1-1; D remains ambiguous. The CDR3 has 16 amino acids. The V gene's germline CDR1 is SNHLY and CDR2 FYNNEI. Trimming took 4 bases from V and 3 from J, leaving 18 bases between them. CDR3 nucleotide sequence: TGTGCCAGCAGTGTACGGACTGAGTTTGACTACACTGAAGCTTTCTTT. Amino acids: CASSVRTEFDYTEAFF.

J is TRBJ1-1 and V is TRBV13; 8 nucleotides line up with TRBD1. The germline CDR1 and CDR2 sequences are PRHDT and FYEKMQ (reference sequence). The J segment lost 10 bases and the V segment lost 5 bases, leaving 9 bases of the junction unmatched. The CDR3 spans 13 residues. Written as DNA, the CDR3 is TGTGCCAGCAGCCTACGGACAGGGTTGTCAGCTTTCTTT. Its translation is CASSLRTGLSAFF.

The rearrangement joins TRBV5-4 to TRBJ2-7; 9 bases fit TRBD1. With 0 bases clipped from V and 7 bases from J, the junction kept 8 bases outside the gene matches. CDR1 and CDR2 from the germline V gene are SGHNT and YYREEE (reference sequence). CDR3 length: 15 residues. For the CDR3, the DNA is TGTGCCAGCAGCTTGGCAGGGGACAGGGTGGGAGAGCAGTACTTC. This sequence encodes CASSLAGDRVGEQYF.

DNA for the CDR3: TGTGCCAGCTCACCACTCCCGGGCAGGGACTATGGCTACACCTTC. Its translation is CASSPLPGRDYGYTF. The chain carries TRBV18 and TRBJ1-2; D perhaps matches TRBD1 (5 bases). V lost 1 base and J lost 3, with 12 bases in between. The CDR3 sequence is 15 residues long. The V gene's germline CDR1 is KGHSH and CDR2 LQKENI.

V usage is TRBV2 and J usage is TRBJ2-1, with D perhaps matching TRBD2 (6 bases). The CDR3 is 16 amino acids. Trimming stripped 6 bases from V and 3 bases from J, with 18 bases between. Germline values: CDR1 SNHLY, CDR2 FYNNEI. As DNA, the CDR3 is TGTGCCAGCAGGTACGGGACTTCCCAGGGCTACAATGAGCAGTTCTTC. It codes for CASRYGTSQGYNEQFF.

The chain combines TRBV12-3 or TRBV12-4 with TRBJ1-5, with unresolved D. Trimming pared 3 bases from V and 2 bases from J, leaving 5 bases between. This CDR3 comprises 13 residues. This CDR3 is CASSLAGNQPQHF. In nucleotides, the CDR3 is TGTGCCAGCAGTTTGGCGGGCAATCAGCCCCAGCATTTT.

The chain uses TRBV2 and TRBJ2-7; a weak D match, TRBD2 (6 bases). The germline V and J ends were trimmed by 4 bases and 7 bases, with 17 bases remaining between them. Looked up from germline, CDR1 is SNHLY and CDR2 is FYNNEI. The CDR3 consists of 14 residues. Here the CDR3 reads CASSVLAGRREQYF. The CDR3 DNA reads TGTGCCAGCAGTGTACTAGCCGGGAGAAGGGAGCAGTACTTC.

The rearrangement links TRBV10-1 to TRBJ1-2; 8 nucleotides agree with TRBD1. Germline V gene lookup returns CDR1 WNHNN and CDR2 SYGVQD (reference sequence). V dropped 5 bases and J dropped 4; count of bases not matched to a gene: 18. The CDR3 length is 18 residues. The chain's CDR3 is CASSLRQGRVCFSYGYTF. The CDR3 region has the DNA TGCGCCAGCAGTCTTCGACAGGGGAGGGTTTGTTTTAGCTATGGCTACACCTTC.

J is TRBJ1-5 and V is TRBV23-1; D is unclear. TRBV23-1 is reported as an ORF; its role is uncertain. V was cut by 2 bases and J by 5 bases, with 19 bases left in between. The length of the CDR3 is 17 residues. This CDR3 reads CASSQLETHPGDQPQHF. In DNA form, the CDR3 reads TGCGCCAGCAGTCAACTTGAAACTCACCCCGGGGATCAGCCCCAGCATTTT.

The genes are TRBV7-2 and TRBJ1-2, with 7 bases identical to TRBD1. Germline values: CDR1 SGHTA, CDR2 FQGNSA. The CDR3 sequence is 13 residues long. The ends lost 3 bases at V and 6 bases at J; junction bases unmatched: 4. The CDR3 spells CASSFGDRDGYTF. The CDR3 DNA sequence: TGTGCCAGCAGCTTCGGCGACAGGGATGGCTACACCTTC.

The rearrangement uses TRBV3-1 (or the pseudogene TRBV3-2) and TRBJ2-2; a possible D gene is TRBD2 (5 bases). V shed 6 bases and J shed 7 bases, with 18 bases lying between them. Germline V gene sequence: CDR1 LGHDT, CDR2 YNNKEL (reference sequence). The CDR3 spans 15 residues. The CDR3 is CASSPRGTVDGELFF. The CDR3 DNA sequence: TGTGCCAGCAGTCCCCGGGGAACGGTAGACGGGGAGCTGTTTTTT.

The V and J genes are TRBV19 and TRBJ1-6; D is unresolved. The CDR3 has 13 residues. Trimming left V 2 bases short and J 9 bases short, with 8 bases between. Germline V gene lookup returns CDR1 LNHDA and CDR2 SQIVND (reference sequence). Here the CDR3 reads CASSIQEASPLHF. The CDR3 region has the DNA TGTGCCAGTAGTATACAGGAAGCTTCACCCCTCCACTTT.

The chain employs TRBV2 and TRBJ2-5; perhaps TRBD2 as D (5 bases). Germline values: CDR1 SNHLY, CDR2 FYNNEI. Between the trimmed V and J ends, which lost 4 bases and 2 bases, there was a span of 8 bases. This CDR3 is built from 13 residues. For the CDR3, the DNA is TGTGCCAGCAGTGGCCGGGGTCAAGAGACCCAGTACTTC. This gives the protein CASSGRGQETQYF.

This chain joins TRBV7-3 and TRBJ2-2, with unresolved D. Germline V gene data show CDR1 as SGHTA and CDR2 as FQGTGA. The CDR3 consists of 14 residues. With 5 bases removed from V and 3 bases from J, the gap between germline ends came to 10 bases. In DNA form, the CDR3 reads TGTGCCAGCAGCCTCTTGACTTACACCGGGGAGCTGTTTTTT. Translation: CASSLLTYTGELFF.

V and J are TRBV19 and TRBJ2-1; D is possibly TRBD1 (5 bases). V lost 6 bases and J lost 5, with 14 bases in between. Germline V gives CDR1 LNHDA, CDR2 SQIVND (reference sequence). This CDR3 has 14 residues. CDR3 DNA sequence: TGTGCCAGTAGGATGGGGAAGGGGAACAATGAGCAGTTCTTC. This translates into CASRMGKGNNEQFF.

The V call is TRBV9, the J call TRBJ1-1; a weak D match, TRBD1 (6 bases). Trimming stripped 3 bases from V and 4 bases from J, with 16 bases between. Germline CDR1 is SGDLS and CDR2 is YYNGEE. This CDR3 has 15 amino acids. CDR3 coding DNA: TGTGCCAGCAGCGGAGGATTAACAGGGTTCACTGAAGCTTTCTTT. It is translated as CASSGGLTGFTEAFF.

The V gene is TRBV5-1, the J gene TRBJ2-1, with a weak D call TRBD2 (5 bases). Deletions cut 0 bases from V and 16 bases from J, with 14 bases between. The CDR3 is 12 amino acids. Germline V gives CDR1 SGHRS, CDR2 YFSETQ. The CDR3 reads CASSLGRSGRFF. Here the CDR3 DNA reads TGCGCCAGCAGCTTGGGGAGGTCGGGCCGTTTCTTC.

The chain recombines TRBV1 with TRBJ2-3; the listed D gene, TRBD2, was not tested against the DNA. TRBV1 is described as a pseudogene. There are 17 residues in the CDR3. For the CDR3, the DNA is TGCACCAGCAGCCCTTCCGTGAGACTAGCGGGGTCGAATACGCAGTATTTT. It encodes CTSSPSVRLAGSNTQYF.

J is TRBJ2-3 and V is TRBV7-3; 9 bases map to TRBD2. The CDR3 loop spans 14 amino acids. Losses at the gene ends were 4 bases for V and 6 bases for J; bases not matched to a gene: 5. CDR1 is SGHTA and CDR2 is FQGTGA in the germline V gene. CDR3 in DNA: TGTGCCAGCAGCTCGCGGGGGGGCTGGGATACGCAGTATTTT. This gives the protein CASSSRGGWDTQYF.

The CDR3 here is CATSDSGGPFTDTQYF. In nucleotides, the CDR3 is TGTGCCACCAGTGATTCCGGAGGGCCATTCACAGATACGCAGTATTTT. The chain joins TRBV24-1 to TRBJ2-3; a possible D gene is TRBD2 (6 bases). V lost 2 bases to trimming and J lost 2 bases, with 13 bases between them. The germline gives CDR1 KGHDR, CDR2 SFDVKD. The CDR3 covers 16 residues.

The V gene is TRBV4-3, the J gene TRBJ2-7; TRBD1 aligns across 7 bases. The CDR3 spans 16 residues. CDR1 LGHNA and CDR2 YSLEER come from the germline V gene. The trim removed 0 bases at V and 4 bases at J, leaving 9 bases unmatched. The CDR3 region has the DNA TGCGCCAGCAGCCAAGATTTGGGACAGCAAATATACGAGCAGTACTTC. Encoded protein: CASSQDLGQQIYEQYF.

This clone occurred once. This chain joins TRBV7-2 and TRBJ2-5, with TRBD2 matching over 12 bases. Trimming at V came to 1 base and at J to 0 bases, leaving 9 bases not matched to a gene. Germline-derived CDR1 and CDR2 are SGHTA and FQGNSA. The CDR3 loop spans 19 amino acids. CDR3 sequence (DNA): TGTGCCAGCAGCTTAGGGCGACTAGCGGGGGCAAAGTACCAAGAGACCCAGTACTTC. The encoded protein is CASSLGRLAGAKYQETQYF.

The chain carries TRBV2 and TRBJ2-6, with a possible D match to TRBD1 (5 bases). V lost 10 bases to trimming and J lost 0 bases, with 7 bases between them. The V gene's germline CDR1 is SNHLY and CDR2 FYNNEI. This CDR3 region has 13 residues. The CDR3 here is CATDSSGANVLTF. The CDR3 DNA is TGTGCCACAGACAGCTCTGGGGCCAACGTCCTGACTTTC.